This T cell receptor beta chain originates from a study of cytomegalovirus exposure and HLA in healthy donors. PCR involved 60 Vbeta and 13 Jbeta primers. Libraries were prepared by immunoSEQ multiplex PCR; TCRdb keeps only in-frame clonotypes and omits some of them. The sample lists fewer than 110,000 clones, about 80% seen once, with around 4.4% in the top ten. The CDR3 extends over 14 amino acids. V lost 6 bases, J lost 6 bases, and 17 bases lay in between. CDR1 is SNHLY, CDR2 FYNNEI, per germline. Findings and caveats of the study: It was in a later analysis that TCR association rates were seen to vary by HLA locus, highest for DRB1 and lowest for HLA-C. Highly shared variants forming one cluster were likely a sequencing artifact. Most TCR beta V segments were productive about 90% or about 30% of the time in an earlier analysis.

This clone has a handful of counts. Its target is not known. The sample comprised PBMCs. The TCR was taken from a man aged 35 to 55 in good health and CMV-seronegative. This chain uses TRBV2 with TRBJ1-1; D is unclear. DNA for the CDR3: TGTGCCAGCAGATCAAGAGAGGGAGGCGCTGAAGCTTTCTTT. Amino acid sequence: CASRSREGGAEAFF. The full variable domain, its missing parts supplied by reference TRBV2 and TRBJ1-1, is EPEVTQTPSHQVTQMGQEVILRCVPISNHLYFYWYRQILGQKVEFLVSFYNNEISEKSEIFDDQFSVERPDGSNFTLKIRSTKLEDSAMYFCASRSREGGAEAFFGQGTRLTVV.